The 32 T cell receptor beta chains presented below share a single source sample, sequenced in a study of T cell responses to AZD1222 COVID-19 vaccine. The assay was immunoSEQ multiplex PCR, and TCRdb's table has in-frame clones only and misses some. The profile covers about 150,000 clones, with over 90% appearing a single time and approximately 5% taken by the ten largest. Here the sequenced sample was peripheral blood, taken on day 0 of AZD1222 vaccination. The receptors stem from an adult in good health.

The V call is TRBV6-5, the J call TRBJ1-6; the match to TRBD1 covers 10 bases. The CDR3 length is 14 residues. Germline V gene sequence: CDR1 MNHEY, CDR2 SVGAGI. With 10 bases clipped from V and 8 bases from J, the junction kept 8 bases outside the gene matches. The CDR3 bases are TGTGCCATCACCGCCGGGACAGGGGATTCACCCCTCCACTTT. Its protein is CAITAGTGDSPLHF.

V usage is TRBV2 and J usage is TRBJ1-4; D uncertain. Trimming cost V 3 bases and J 7 bases, with 12 bases left between them. Germline V gene lookup returns CDR1 SNHLY and CDR2 FYNNEI. CDR3 length: 14 amino acids. This CDR3 is CASSDNTSGEKLFF. CDR3 nucleotide sequence: TGTGCCAGCAGTGACAATACAAGTGGTGAAAAACTGTTTTTT.

The rearrangement links TRBV5-6 to TRBJ2-7; 10 bases map to TRBD2. The CDR3 length is 14 residues. Trimming took 4 bases from V and 3 from J; bases not matched to a gene: 4. The V gene's germline CDR1 is SGHDT and CDR2 YYEEEE. CDR3 DNA sequence: TGTGCCAGCAGCCTCAGCGGGAGGGACTACGAGCAGTACTTC. Protein sequence: CASSLSGRDYEQYF.

The V gene is TRBV3-1 (or the pseudogene TRBV3-2), the J gene TRBJ2-3; D perhaps matches TRBD1 (6 bases). Germline V CDR1 and CDR2: LGHDT, YNNKEL (reference sequence). The ends were cut back, 4 bases at V and 4 bases at J, with 9 bases in the middle. This CDR3 contains 13 residues. The CDR3 loop is CASSRQVADTQYF. CDR3 nucleotides: TGTGCCAGCAGCCGACAGGTTGCAGATACGCAGTATTTT.

The rearrangement links TRBV11-2 to TRBJ2-1, with TRBD2 matching 10 bases. Germline V gene data show CDR1 as SGHAT and CDR2 as FQNNGV. Trimming took 3 bases from V and 4 from J; bases not matched to a gene: 9. The CDR3 runs to 17 residues. CDR3: CASSFGLAGDSYNEQFF. DNA of the CDR3: TGTGCCAGCAGCTTTGGGCTAGCGGGAGACAGTTACAATGAGCAGTTCTTC.

The gene calls are TRBV9 and TRBJ1-2; a weak D match, TRBD1 (6 bases). Between the trimmed V and J ends, which lost 0 bases and 7 bases, there was a span of 13 bases. The CDR3 runs 14 residues. In germline, CDR1 is SGDLS, CDR2 YYNGEE. The CDR3 region has the DNA TGTGCCAGCAGCGTAGGACAGGAGACGGGTGGCTACACCTTC. It translates to CASSVGQETGGYTF.

The chain combines TRBV5-4 with TRBJ2-5; D is possibly TRBD1 (6 bases). In germline, CDR1 is SGHNT, CDR2 YYREEE (reference sequence). Trimming took off 4 bases at V and 1 base at J, with 14 bases between the two ends. The CDR3 sequence is 15 residues long. CDR3 DNA sequence: TGTGCCAGCAGCCGTACAGGGAACCTCCAAGAGACCCAGTACTTC. It codes for CASSRTGNLQETQYF.

V and J are TRBV3-1 (or the pseudogene TRBV3-2) and TRBJ2-1; D is ambiguous. Trimming left V 2 bases short and J 0 bases short, with 11 bases between. This CDR3 region has 16 residues. Germline loops: CDR1 LGHDT, CDR2 YNNKEL (reference sequence). CDR3 in amino acids: CASSQRLQSSYNEQFF. In nucleotides, the CDR3 is TGTGCCAGCAGCCAACGGTTGCAGAGCTCCTACAATGAGCAGTTCTTC.

This sequence joins TRBV10-2 and TRBJ1-2; D unresolved. The length of the CDR3 is 13 residues. The germline CDR1 and CDR2 sequences are WSHSY and SAAADI. Trimming cost V 3 bases and J 3 bases, with 8 bases left between them. The DNA for the CDR3 is TGCGCCAGCAGTGACAAATACCACTATGGCTACACCTTC. Protein sequence: CASSDKYHYGYTF.

The chain links TRBV5-1 to TRBJ2-3; possible D gene TRBD2, 5 bases. This CDR3 is built from 15 residues. V was clipped by 3 bases and J by 0 bases, with 11 bases between them. The germline V gene has CDR1 SGHRS and CDR2 YFSETQ. DNA of the CDR3: TGCGCCAGCAGCTCAGTAGCGTCTAGCACAGATACGCAGTATTTT. Translating it yields CASSSVASSTDTQYF.

The V gene is TRBV12-3 or TRBV12-4, the J gene TRBJ1-2, with D perhaps matching TRBD1 (5 bases). V was trimmed by 2 bases and J by 6 bases, leaving 10 bases between them. This CDR3 contains 13 residues. The CDR3 reads CASSLPGTDGYTF. CDR3 in DNA: TGTGCCAGCAGTTTACCCGGGACCGATGGCTACACCTTC.

Worth noting for this clone: The sample contains more than one DNA sequence encoding this CDR3. This chain uses TRBV5-1 with TRBJ2-1, with a possible D match to TRBD1 (5 bases). Trimming pared 4 bases from V and 0 bases from J, leaving 14 bases between. The CDR3 runs 16 residues. Germline-derived CDR1 and CDR2 are SGHRS and YFSETQ. This CDR3 is CASSSPDRSSYNEQFF. CDR3 nucleotide sequence: TGCGCCAGCAGCAGCCCAGACAGAAGCTCCTACAATGAGCAGTTCTTC.

The V call is TRBV19, the J call TRBJ2-3, with a possible D match to TRBD1 (6 bases). There are 13 residues in the CDR3. V shed 5 bases and J shed 6 bases, with 12 bases lying between them. CDR1 and CDR2 (germline): LNHDA, SQIVND (reference sequence). The DNA for the CDR3 is TGTGCCAGTAGTTCCCACAGGGACGATACGCAGTATTTT. Amino acids: CASSSHRDDTQYF.

The genes are TRBV9 and TRBJ2-2; possible D gene TRBD1, 6 bases. The CDR3 extends over 16 amino acids. V dropped 4 bases and J dropped 1 base, with 14 bases sitting between them. In germline, CDR1 is SGDLS, CDR2 YYNGEE. CDR3 DNA sequence: TGTGCCAGCAGCTCAGACAGGAACATGAACACCGGGGAGCTGTTTTTT. Translated: CASSSDRNMNTGELFF.

This rearrangement joins TRBV19 to TRBJ1-5; D gene ambiguous. Germline V gene data show CDR1 as LNHDA and CDR2 as SQIVND (reference sequence). The CDR3 covers 14 residues. With 5 bases removed from V and 3 bases from J, the gap between germline ends came to 11 bases. The CDR3 spells CASSAGGSNQPQHF. The CDR3 DNA follows: TGTGCCAGTAGTGCAGGTGGATCCAATCAGCCCCAGCATTTT.

This clone occurred a few times. The chain combines TRBV6-6 with TRBJ1-5; possibly TRBD1 for D (6 bases). The CDR3 covers 13 residues. Germline assignment: CDR1 MNHNY and CDR2 SVGAGI (reference sequence). V lost 6 bases and J lost 5, with 11 bases in between. CDR3: CASSLQGYQPQHF. CDR3 sequence (DNA): TGTGCCAGCAGCCTCCAGGGGTATCAGCCCCAGCATTTT.

This sequence joins TRBV7-9 and TRBJ2-5; TRBD2 agrees at 13 bases. After removal of 4 bases from V and 1 base from J, the junction contained 6 bases not matched to a gene. The CDR3 loop spans 17 amino acids. The germline V gene has CDR1 SEHNR and CDR2 FQNEAQ (reference sequence). CDR3 coding DNA: TGTGCCAGCAGCTGGACTAGCGGGGGCGGTTTCCAAGAGACCCAGTACTTC. It translates to CASSWTSGGGFQETQYF.

The rearrangement uses TRBV28 and TRBJ2-7; 9 positions match TRBD2. The CDR3 has 15 residues. Germline V gives CDR1 MDHEN, CDR2 SYDVKM. V trimming: 8 bases; J trimming: 5 bases; junction bases outside the gene matches: 13. The CDR3 protein is CASGKAGGRSHEQYF. The DNA for the CDR3 is TGTGCCAGCGGGAAAGCGGGAGGCCGGAGCCACGAGCAGTACTTC.

The chain is built from TRBV2 and TRBJ1-2; D gene unclear. The CDR3 covers 14 residues. Trimming removed 2 bases at V and 1 base at J, with 8 bases between. CDR1 SNHLY and CDR2 FYNNEI come from the germline V gene. The CDR3 DNA sequence: TGTGCCAGCAGTGAAAAGGGATATAACTATGGCTACACCTTC. It encodes CASSEKGYNYGYTF.

The V call is TRBV18, the J call TRBJ1-2, with D perhaps TRBD1 (5 bases). The germline V gene has CDR1 KGHSH and CDR2 LQKENI. V lost 4 bases and J lost 2, with 11 bases in between. The CDR3 sequence is 14 residues long. The DNA of the CDR3 is TGTGCCAGCTCACAGGACACCCCGAACTATGGCTACACCTTC. This sequence encodes CASSQDTPNYGYTF.

V is TRBV7-2 and J is TRBJ1-2; D is perhaps TRBD1 (6 bases). Deletions cut 2 bases from V and 2 bases from J, with 12 bases between. CDR3 size: 15 residues. Germline lookup yields CDR1 SGHTA and CDR2 FQGNSA. CDR3 residues: CASSLWVGQNYGYTF. CDR3 coding DNA: TGTGCCAGCAGCTTATGGGTCGGACAGAACTATGGCTACACCTTC.

This clone was recorded only once. The chain links TRBV5-6 to TRBJ1-2; a possible D gene is TRBD1 (5 bases). Trimming shortened V by 0 bases and J by 3 bases, and 9 bases separated the two germline ends. Germline lookup yields CDR1 SGHDT and CDR2 YYEEEE. CDR3 length: 14 amino acids. Here the CDR3 DNA reads TGTGCCAGCAGCTTGGGCGGGGCGGACTATGGCTACACCTTC. Its translation: CASSLGGADYGYTF. Full variable domain (outside the CDR3, taken from reference TRBV5-6 and TRBJ1-2): DAGVTQSPTHLIKTRGQQVTLRCSPKSGHDTVSWYQQALGQGPQFIFQYYEEEERQRGNFPDRFSGHQFPNYSSELNVNALLLGDSALYLCASSLGGADYGYTFGSGTRLTVV.

The V and J genes are TRBV19 and TRBJ2-1; no definite D call. CDR3 size: 11 residues. V was shortened by 5 bases and J by 9 bases, with 8 bases between the two germline ends. In germline, CDR1 is LNHDA, CDR2 SQIVND (reference sequence). CDR3 bases: TGTGCCAGTAGTCGAAGGAGTGAGCAGTTCTTC. Amino acid sequence: CASSRRSEQFF.

This clone was found a few times. The chain uses TRBV27 and TRBJ1-1, with D possibly TRBD1 on 5 matching bases. Trimming stripped 5 bases from V and 0 bases from J, with 10 bases between. The length of the CDR3 is 14 residues. The germline V gene has CDR1 MNHEY and CDR2 SMNVEV (reference sequence). As DNA, the CDR3 is TGTGCCAGCAGTCAACCAGGGTTGAACACTGAAGCTTTCTTT. Translated, it gives CASSQPGLNTEAFF.

The chain joins TRBV19 to TRBJ1-4; possibly TRBD1 for D (6 bases). Germline CDR1 reads LNHDA; CDR2 reads SQIVND (reference sequence). The V and J ends lost 3 bases and 13 bases respectively, with 18 bases between them. The CDR3 spans 14 residues. The CDR3 nucleotides read TGTGCCAGTAGTATTCCCAGGGGCGGAAAAGGACTGTTTTTT. Translated, it gives CASSIPRGGKGLFF.

V gene TRBV30 combines with J gene TRBJ2-3; D unresolved. Trimming cost V 0 bases and J 0 bases, with 7 bases left between them. This CDR3 is 14 amino acids long. Germline V gives CDR1 GTSNPN, CDR2 SVGIG (reference sequence). In DNA form, the CDR3 reads TGTGCCTGGAGTGTCCTGTTTAGCACAGATACGCAGTATTTT. It encodes CAWSVLFSTDTQYF.

This chain joins TRBV12-3 or TRBV12-4 and TRBJ2-1; no clear D gene. CDR3 size: 11 residues. V was clipped by 6 bases and J by 9 bases, with 9 bases between them. CDR3: CASRYGGEQFF. The CDR3 DNA reads as TGTGCCAGCAGGTATGGCGGTGAGCAGTTCTTC.

The chain employs TRBV19 and TRBJ1-5; no firm D call. The CDR3 length is 15 residues. V was cut by 2 bases and J by 0 bases, with 8 bases left in between. Germline CDR1 LNHDA, CDR2 SQIVND (reference sequence). The CDR3 coding sequence is TGTGCCAGTAGTATATGGCTCCTTAGCAATCAGCCCCAGCATTTT. Translating it yields CASSIWLLSNQPQHF. Based on the CDR3 plus reference TRBV19 and TRBJ1-5, the full variable domain is DGGITQSPKYLFRKEGQNVTLSCEQNLNHDAMYWYRQDPGQGLRLIYYSQIVNDFQKGDIAEGYSVSREKKESFPLTVTSAQKNPTAFYLCASSIWLLSNQPQHFGDGTRLSIL.

In DNA form, the CDR3 reads TGTGCCAGCAGCCTCGGACAGGGGGAAAACACCGGGGAGCTGTTTTTT. It codes for CASSLGQGENTGELFF. The V call is TRBV4-2, the J call TRBJ2-2; 10 nucleotides match TRBD1. Unmatched junction bases numbered 4, after V lost 4 bases and J lost 2 bases. CDR1 and CDR2 from the germline V gene are LGHNA and YNFKEQ. This CDR3 is built from 16 residues.

The gene calls are TRBV7-9 and TRBJ1-4; D is unresolved. The ends were cut back, 3 bases at V and 8 bases at J, with 13 bases in the middle. Per the germline V gene, CDR1 is SEHNR and CDR2 is FQNEAQ (reference sequence). The CDR3 runs to 14 residues. The CDR3 region is CASSFNTGKEKLFF. The CDR3 coding sequence is TGTGCCAGCAGCTTTAATACGGGGAAGGAAAAACTGTTTTTT.

The genes are TRBV29-1 and TRBJ2-7; 10 bases fit TRBD1. The germline V gene has CDR1 SQVTM and CDR2 ANQGSEA. The junction had 14 bases not matched to a gene; V was cut back by 6 bases and J by 0 bases. This CDR3 contains 17 residues. The CDR3 sequence: CSVCLDRGDPSSYEQYF. The CDR3 DNA follows: TGCAGCGTCTGCTTGGACAGGGGGGATCCTAGCTCCTACGAGCAGTACTTC.

The rearrangement uses TRBV10-3 and TRBJ1-2; 10 bases agree with TRBD1. Looked up from germline, CDR1 is ENHRY and CDR2 is SYGVKD. The J segment lost 4 bases and the V segment lost 4 bases, leaving 3 bases of the junction unmatched. The CDR3 extends over 14 amino acids. The CDR3 bases are TGTGCCATCAGTGGACAGGGGGCGAGCTATGGCTACACCTTC. Translation gives CAISGQGASYGYTF.